This T cell receptor (beta chain) was captured by sequencing in a study of a mutant IDH1 vaccine in newly diagnosed glioma. Time point reported: week 35, safety follow-up. Vaccination used 300 ug of mutant IDH1 20-mer peptide per dose, with topical imiquimod. Patients underwent eight vaccinations, which took place in weeks 1, 3, 5, 7, 11, 15, 19 and 23. On this clone itself: Its antigen is currently unknown.

Germline V gene sequence: CDR1 GTSNPN, CDR2 SVGIG (reference sequence). The germline V and J ends were trimmed by 3 bases and 0 bases, with 11 bases remaining between them. This CDR3 has 15 amino acids. The protocol was immunoSEQ multiplex PCR, while the TCRdb copy is restricted to in-frame clones and leaves out a portion. The repertoire includes approximately 50,000 clones, more than 70% of them detected once, and 4.5% to 6% sits in the top ten. Sample: PBMCs, taken from a glioma patient whose treatment included an IDH1 peptide vaccine. This chain connects TRBV30 to TRBJ2-2, with D perhaps TRBD2 (6 bases). The sequence came from a woman aged 40 to 50 with glioma. CDR3 amino acids: CAWRGGTANTGELFF. In nucleotides, the CDR3 is TGTGCCTGGAGGGGGGGAACGGCGAACACCGGGGAGCTGTTTTTT.